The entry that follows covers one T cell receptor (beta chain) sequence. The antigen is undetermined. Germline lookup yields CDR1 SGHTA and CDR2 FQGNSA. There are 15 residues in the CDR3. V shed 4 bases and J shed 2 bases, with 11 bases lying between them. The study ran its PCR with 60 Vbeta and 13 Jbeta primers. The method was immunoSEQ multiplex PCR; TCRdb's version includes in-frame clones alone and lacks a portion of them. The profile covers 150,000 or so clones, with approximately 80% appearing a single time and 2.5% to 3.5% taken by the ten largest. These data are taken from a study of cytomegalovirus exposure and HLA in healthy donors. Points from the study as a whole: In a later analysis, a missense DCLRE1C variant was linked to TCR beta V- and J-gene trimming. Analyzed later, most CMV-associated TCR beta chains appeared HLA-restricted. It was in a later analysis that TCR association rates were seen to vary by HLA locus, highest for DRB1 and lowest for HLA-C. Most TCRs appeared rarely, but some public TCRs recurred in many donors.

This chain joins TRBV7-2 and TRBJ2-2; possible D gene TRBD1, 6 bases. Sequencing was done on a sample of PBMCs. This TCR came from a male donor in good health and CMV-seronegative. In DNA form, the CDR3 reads TGTGCCAGCAGCTCGGGACAATTCAACACCGGGGAGCTGTTTTTT. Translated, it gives CASSSGQFNTGELFF.